This entry lists 17 T cell receptor beta chains sequenced from one sample in a study of T cell responses to AZD1222 COVID-19 vaccine. TCRdb's table, derived via immunoSEQ multiplex PCR, lists solely in-frame clones and lacks some. The sample carries about 100,000 clones, roughly 84% recorded once. This sample comprised peripheral blood, obtained on day 0 of AZD1222 vaccination. The receptors shown here come from an adult in good health.

The rearrangement joins TRBV11-2 to TRBJ1-4; 9 bases agree with TRBD1. Germline lookup yields CDR1 SGHAT and CDR2 FQNNGV. This CDR3 has 15 amino acids. After removal of 3 bases from V and 7 bases from J, the junction contained 6 bases not matched to a gene. The CDR3: CASSFTGGRSEKLFF. The CDR3 DNA sequence: TGTGCCAGCAGCTTTACAGGGGGCAGATCTGAAAAACTGTTTTTT.

The chain uses TRBV28 and TRBJ1-2; no clear D. There are 14 residues in the CDR3. V gave up 3 bases and J gave up 4 bases, with 12 bases separating them. CDR1 and CDR2 from the germline V gene are MDHEN and SYDVKM. The CDR3 here is CASSLSQELYGYTF. CDR3 DNA sequence: TGTGCCAGCAGTTTGTCGCAGGAACTCTATGGCTACACCTTC.

The chain links TRBV19 to TRBJ2-7, with D uncertain. V lost 4 bases and J lost 4, with 20 bases in between. Germline CDR1 and CDR2: LNHDA and SQIVND (reference sequence). CDR3 length: 16 residues. The chain's CDR3 is CASSTPGGPRPYEQYF. In DNA form, the CDR3 reads TGTGCCAGTAGTACCCCCGGCGGACCCCGTCCTTACGAGCAGTACTTC.

The chain carries TRBV18 and TRBJ1-2, with 9 bases that match TRBD1. This CDR3 comprises 14 residues. The germline CDR1 and CDR2 sequences are KGHSH and LQKENI. The V and J ends lost 3 bases and 4 bases, in that order; junction bases with no gene match: 3. The CDR3 sequence: CASSPQTGGYGYTF. Here the CDR3 DNA reads TGTGCCAGCTCACCTCAGACAGGGGGCTATGGCTACACCTTC.

V is TRBV28 and J is TRBJ2-7, with a weak D call TRBD1 (5 bases). The CDR3 runs 15 residues. Trimming removed 3 bases from V and 0 bases from J, with 12 bases in between. Per germline, CDR1 MDHEN and CDR2 SYDVKM. Here the CDR3 reads CASSFRGLNSYEQYF. CDR3 DNA sequence: TGTGCCAGCAGTTTTAGGGGCCTCAACTCCTACGAGCAGTACTTC.

This chain uses TRBV5-1 with TRBJ1-5, with 11 bases aligning to TRBD1. This CDR3 has 15 amino acids. V was clipped by 3 bases and J by 4 bases; unmatched bases: 3. The germline V gene has CDR1 SGHRS and CDR2 YFSETQ. The CDR3 here is CASSSGQGDNQPQHF. The CDR3 nucleotides read TGCGCCAGCAGCTCGGGACAGGGGGATAATCAGCCCCAGCATTTT.

The V call is TRBV3-1 (or the pseudogene TRBV3-2), the J call TRBJ1-2; D is ambiguous. Germline CDR1 is LGHDT and CDR2 is YNNKEL (reference sequence). The length of the CDR3 is 13 residues. V was clipped by 3 bases and J by 4 bases, with 9 bases between them. The CDR3 loop is CASSHRDTYGYTF. CDR3 DNA: TGTGCCAGCAGCCATCGTGACACCTATGGCTACACCTTC.

The genes are TRBV30 and TRBJ2-7; maybe TRBD2 (6 bases). CDR3 length: 15 residues. CDR1 GTSNPN and CDR2 SVGIG come from the germline V gene (reference sequence). Trimming stripped 4 bases from V and 2 bases from J, with 18 bases between. The CDR3 nucleotides read TGTGCCTGGATGAGGATAGGAGGGGTGGCCTACGAGCAGTACTTC. This codes for CAWMRIGGVAYEQYF.

The V call is TRBV18, the J call TRBJ1-1; D uncertain. CDR1 is KGHSH and CDR2 is LQKENI in the germline V gene. Trimming pared 1 base from V and 0 bases from J, leaving 3 bases between. The CDR3 sequence is 13 residues long. The chain's CDR3 is CASSPRVNTEAFF. CDR3 DNA sequence: TGTGCCAGCTCACCACGCGTGAACACTGAAGCTTTCTTT.

The chain employs TRBV7-9 and TRBJ2-1; 9 nucleotides align to TRBD2. This CDR3 has 16 residues. The germline V gene encodes CDR1 SEHNR and CDR2 FQNEAQ (reference sequence). J was trimmed by 6 bases and V by 5 bases; bases with no gene match: 11. CDR3 coding DNA: TGTGCCAGCAGCGCCGGGAGAGCGGGGGGCCTCAATGAGCAGTTCTTC. Translation: CASSAGRAGGLNEQFF.

The chain has TRBV7-9 and TRBJ1-1, with a tentative D call TRBD1 (5 bases). Trimming stripped 6 bases from V and 4 bases from J, with 18 bases between. Germline V gives CDR1 SEHNR, CDR2 FQNEAQ (reference sequence). This CDR3 region has 15 residues. The CDR3: CASSSQGGVGTEAFF. The CDR3 DNA is TGTGCCAGCAGTTCCCAGGGAGGGGTGGGCACTGAAGCTTTCTTT.

The chain combines TRBV7-3 with TRBJ2-1, with a tentative D call TRBD1 (7 bases). The germline gives CDR1 SGHTA, CDR2 FQGTGA. Trimming stripped 4 bases from V and 7 bases from J, with 20 bases between. The CDR3 is made up of 16 amino acids. The CDR3 bases are TGTGCCAGCAGCTCAAATCAGGGGGGCCTCTTAAATGAGCAGTTCTTC. This translates into CASSSNQGGLLNEQFF.

This chain connects TRBV14 to TRBJ2-2, with 8 bases aligning to TRBD2. The germline V gene has CDR1 SGHDN and CDR2 FVKESK. V dropped 4 bases and J dropped 5; count of bases not matched to a gene: 6. This CDR3 contains 15 residues. The DNA for the CDR3 is TGTGCCAGCAGCCTACTCAGCGGGGGTACCGGGGAGCTGTTTTTT. It encodes CASSLLSGGTGELFF.

J is TRBJ1-6 and V is TRBV28; 10 nucleotides line up with TRBD1. The V gene's germline CDR1 is MDHEN and CDR2 SYDVKM. The CDR3 length is 13 residues. After removal of 7 bases from V and 8 bases from J, the junction contained 2 bases not matched to a gene. The CDR3 DNA reads as TGTGCCAGCACGACAGGGGGCCATTCACCCCTCCACTTT. Its translation: CASTTGGHSPLHF.

This chain uses TRBV2 with TRBJ1-3; D unresolved. The V end was cut by 6 bases, the J end by 0 bases, with 3 bases between. CDR3 length equals 12 residues. Germline V gene lookup returns CDR1 SNHLY and CDR2 FYNNEI. The CDR3 nucleotides read TGTGCCAGCAGCCTCTCTGGAAACACCATATATTTT. Translated: CASSLSGNTIYF.

The rearrangement uses TRBV7-2 and TRBJ1-1; 9 bases are a match to TRBD1. V gave up 3 bases and J gave up 1 base; unmatched junction bases: 6. The CDR3 has 16 amino acids. CDR1 is SGHTA and CDR2 is FQGNSA in the germline V gene. The CDR3 bases are TGTGCCAGCAGCTTGCTGGTGGACAGGGGGAACACTGAAGCTTTCTTT. Translating gives CASSLLVDRGNTEAFF.

V gene TRBV30 combines with J gene TRBJ1-2, with D perhaps matching TRBD1 (6 bases). CDR1 GTSNPN and CDR2 SVGIG come from the germline V gene (reference sequence). The V end was cut by 2 bases, the J end by 4 bases, with 11 bases between. This CDR3 has 13 amino acids. The CDR3 nucleotides are TGTGCCTGGAGTTCCGGGGGCGGCTATGGCTACACCTTC. Encoded protein: CAWSSGGGYGYTF.